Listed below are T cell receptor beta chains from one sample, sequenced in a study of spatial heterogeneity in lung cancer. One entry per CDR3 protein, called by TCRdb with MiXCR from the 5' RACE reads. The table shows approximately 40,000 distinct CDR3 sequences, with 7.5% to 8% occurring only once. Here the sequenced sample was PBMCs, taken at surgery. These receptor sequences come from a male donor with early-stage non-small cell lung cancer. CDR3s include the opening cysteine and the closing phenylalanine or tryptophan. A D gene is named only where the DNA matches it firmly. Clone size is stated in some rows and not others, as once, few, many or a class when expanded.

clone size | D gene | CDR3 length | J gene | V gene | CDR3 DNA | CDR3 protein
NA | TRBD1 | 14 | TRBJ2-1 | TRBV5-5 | TGTGCCGGGGGGACAGGGGGCGCGAGAAATGAGCAGTTCTTC | CAGGTGGARNEQFF
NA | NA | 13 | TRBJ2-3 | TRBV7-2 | TGTGCCAGCAGCCGTATGAACACAGATACGCAGTATTTT | CASSRMNTDTQYF
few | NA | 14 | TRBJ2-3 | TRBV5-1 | TGCGCCAGCCTCCAAGGGCTCGGCACAGATACGCAGTATTTT | CASLQGLGTDTQYF
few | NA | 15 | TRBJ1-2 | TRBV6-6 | TGTGCCAGCAGTTACCGGGACGGCACGACGCATGGCTACACCTTC | CASSYRDGTTHGYTF
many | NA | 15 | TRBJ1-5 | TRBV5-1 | TGCGCCAGCAGCTTGGAGGGGGGAGGAGATCAGCCCCAGCATTTT | CASSLEGGGDQPQHF
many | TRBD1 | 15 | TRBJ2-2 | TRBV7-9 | TGTGCCAGCAGCTTCGGACAGGGCGTTGCCGGGGAGCTGTTTTTT | CASSFGQGVAGELFF
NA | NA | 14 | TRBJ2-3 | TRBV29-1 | TGCAGCGTGTTCCCAGGCGGACGCACAGATACGCAGTATTTT | CSVFPGGRTDTQYF
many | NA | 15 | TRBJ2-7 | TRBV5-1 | TGCGCCAGCAGCTCTTCGACTAGTGAAGGTGGCGAGCAGTACTTC | CASSSSTSEGGEQYF
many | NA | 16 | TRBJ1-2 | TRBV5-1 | TGCGCCAGCAGCTTGGTCCCAGATATTATTCCCTATGGCTACACCTTC | CASSLVPDIIPYGYTF
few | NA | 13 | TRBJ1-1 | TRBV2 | TGTGCCAGCACACCAGAGATGAACACTGAAGCTTTCTTT | CASTPEMNTEAFF
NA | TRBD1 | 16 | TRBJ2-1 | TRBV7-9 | TGTGCCAGCAGCCCCGGGACAGAGGGTTCCTACAATGAGCAGTTCTTC | CASSPGTEGSYNEQFF
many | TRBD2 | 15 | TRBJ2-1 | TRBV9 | TGTGCCAGCAGCGTAGCGACTAGCGGGAGGACTGAGCAGTTCTTC | CASSVATSGRTEQFF
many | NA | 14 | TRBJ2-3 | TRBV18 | TGTGCCAGCTCACGCTCCTCTAGCACAGATACGCAGTATTTT | CASSRSSSTDTQYF
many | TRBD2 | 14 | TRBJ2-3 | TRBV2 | TGTGCCACTGGACTAGCGGACCGCACAGATACGCAGTATTTT | CATGLADRTDTQYF
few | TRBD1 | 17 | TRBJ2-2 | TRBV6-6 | TGTGCCAGCAGTTACGTACAGGGGGCTCTGGGCACCGGGGAGCTGTTTTTT | CASSYVQGALGTGELFF
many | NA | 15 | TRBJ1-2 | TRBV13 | TGTGCCAGCAGCCTCCCTGCAACAGGGAACTATGGCTACACCTTC | CASSLPATGNYGYTF
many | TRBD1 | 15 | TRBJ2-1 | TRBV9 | TGTGCCAGCAGCGTTGACAGGGGAGCGTACAATGAGCAGTTCTTC | CASSVDRGAYNEQFF
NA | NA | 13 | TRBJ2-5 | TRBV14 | TGTGCCAGCAGCCAAGAGATATTGGAGACCCAGTACTTC | CASSQEILETQYF
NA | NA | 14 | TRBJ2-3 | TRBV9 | TGTGCCAGCAGCGCCAGCCTGAGGGCAGATACGCAGTATTTT | CASSASLRADTQYF
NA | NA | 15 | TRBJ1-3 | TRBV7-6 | TGTGCCAGCAGCTTAGGGCAGAGCTCTGGAAACACCATATATTTT | CASSLGQSSGNTIYF
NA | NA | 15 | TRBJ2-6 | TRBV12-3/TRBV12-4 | TGTGCCAGCAGTCAAGGCCAACCCGGGGCCAACGTCCTGACTTTC | CASSQGQPGANVLTF
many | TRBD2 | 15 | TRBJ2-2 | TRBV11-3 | TGTGCCAGCAGCTGGAGCGGGAAGAACACCGGGGAGCTGTTTTTT | CASSWSGKNTGELFF
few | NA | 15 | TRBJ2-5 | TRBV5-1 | TGCGCCAGCCGCCCTAGGACAGCCATACAAGAGACCCAGTACTTC | CASRPRTAIQETQYF
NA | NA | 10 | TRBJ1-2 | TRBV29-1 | TGCAGCGTTGGGGATAGTGACTACACCTTC | CSVGDSDYTF
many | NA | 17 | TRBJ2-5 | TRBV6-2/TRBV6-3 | TGTGCCAGCAGTTACGGTTTGCTATCCACCTCTGGGGAGACCCAGTACTTC | CASSYGLLSTSGETQYF
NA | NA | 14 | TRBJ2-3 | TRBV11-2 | TGTGCCAGCAGCCTTCTAGGGGGACCGGATACGCAGTATTTT | CASSLLGGPDTQYF
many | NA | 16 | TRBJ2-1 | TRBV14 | TGTGCCAGCAGCCCCCAGGGGGGAGCGCTCTACAATGAGCAGTTCTTC | CASSPQGGALYNEQFF
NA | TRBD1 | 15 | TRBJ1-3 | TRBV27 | TGTGCCAGCAGTTCGGGACAGTTCTCTGGAAACACCATATATTTT | CASSSGQFSGNTIYF
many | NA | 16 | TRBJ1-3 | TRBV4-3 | TGCGCCAGCAGCTCGATGGCAGGGGACTCTGGAAACACCATATATTTT | CASSSMAGDSGNTIYF
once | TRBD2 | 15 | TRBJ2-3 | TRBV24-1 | TGTGCCACCAGTGATAAGCGGGGGGGCACAGATACGCAGTATTTT | CATSDKRGGTDTQYF
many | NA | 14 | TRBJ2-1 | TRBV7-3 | TGTGCCAGCAGCTTAAAACAGGGTTACAATGAGCAGTTCTTC | CASSLKQGYNEQFF
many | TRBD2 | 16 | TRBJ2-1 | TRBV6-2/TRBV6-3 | TGTGCCAGCAGTTACTCAAGCGGGAGGTACTACAATGAGCAGTTCTTC | CASSYSSGRYYNEQFF
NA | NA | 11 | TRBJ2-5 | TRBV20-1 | TGCAGTGCTTCTCCTCGGGAGACCCAGTACTTC | CSASPRETQYF
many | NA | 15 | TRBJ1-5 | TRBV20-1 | TGCAGTGCTAGAGATCTTGTACAGTCGGTCGTGCCCCAGCATTTT | CSARDLVQSVVPQHF
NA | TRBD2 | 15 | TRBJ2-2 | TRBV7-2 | TGTGCCAGCAGCTTGGGGACCGGGACTAACGGGGAGCTGTTTTTT | CASSLGTGTNGELFF
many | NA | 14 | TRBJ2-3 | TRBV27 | TGTGCCAGCAGTTTATCGCTGCGGGCAGATACGCAGTATTTT | CASSLSLRADTQYF
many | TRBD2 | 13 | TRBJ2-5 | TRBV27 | TGTGCCAGCAAACGGAGGGCACGGGGGGCCCAGTACTTC | CASKRRARGAQYF
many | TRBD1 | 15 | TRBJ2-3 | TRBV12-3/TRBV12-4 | TGTGCCAGCAGATTAACAGGGGGAAAGGCAGATACGCAGTATTTT | CASRLTGGKADTQYF
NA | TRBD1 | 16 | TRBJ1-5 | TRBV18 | TGTGCCAGCTCACCTACGGGACAGGGATTCAATCAGCCCCAGCATTTT | CASSPTGQGFNQPQHF
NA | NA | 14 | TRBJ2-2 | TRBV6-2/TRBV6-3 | TGTGCCAGCAGAGACGGAGGGGGAACCGGGGAGCTGTTTTTT | CASRDGGGTGELFF
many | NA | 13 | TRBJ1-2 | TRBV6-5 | TGTGCCAGCAGCCACTCAGCCAGGGACGGCTACACCTTC | CASSHSARDGYTF
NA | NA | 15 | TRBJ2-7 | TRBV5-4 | TGTGCCAGCAGCTTGAAAACAGGTCCGTCCTACGAGCAGTACTTC | CASSLKTGPSYEQYF
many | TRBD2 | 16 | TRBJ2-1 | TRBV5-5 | TGTGCCAGCAGCCACGGGACTAGCGGTTACTACAATGAGCAGTTCTTC | CASSHGTSGYYNEQFF
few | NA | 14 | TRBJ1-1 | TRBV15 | TGTGCCACCAGCAGAGATCTCACAGGGAGGGAAGCTTTCTTT | CATSRDLTGREAFF
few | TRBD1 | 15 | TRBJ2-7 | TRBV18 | TGTGCCAGCTCAACAGGGACAGGGGCGTCCTACGAGCAGTACTTC | CASSTGTGASYEQYF
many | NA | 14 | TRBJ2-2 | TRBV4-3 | TGCGCCAGCAGCCAAGGGCCGATTACCGGGGAGCTGTTTTTT | CASSQGPITGELFF
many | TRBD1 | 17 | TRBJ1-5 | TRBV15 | TGTGCCACCAGCAGAGGCCCGACAGGGGGGAACAATCAGCCCCAGCATTTT | CATSRGPTGGNNQPQHF
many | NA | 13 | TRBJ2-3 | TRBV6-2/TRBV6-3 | TGTGCCAGCAGTTACCGCTACACAGATACGCAGTATTTT | CASSYRYTDTQYF
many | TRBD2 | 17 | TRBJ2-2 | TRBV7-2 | TGTGCCAGCAGCTTAGGAAAACTAGCGGGAAAGACCGGGGAGCTGTTTTTT | CASSLGKLAGKTGELFF
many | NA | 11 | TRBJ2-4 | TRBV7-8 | TGTGCCAGCAGCTCCCTTATCATTCAGTACTTC | CASSSLIIQYF
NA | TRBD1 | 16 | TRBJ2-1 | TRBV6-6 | TGTGCCAGCAGTTTTCCCGGGACAGGGATAATCAATGAGCAGTTCTTC | CASSFPGTGIINEQFF
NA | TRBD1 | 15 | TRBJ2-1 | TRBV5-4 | TGTGCCAGCAGCCCAAGCCCTACAGGGGTCAATGAGCAGTTCTTC | CASSPSPTGVNEQFF
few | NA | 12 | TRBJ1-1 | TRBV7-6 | TGTGCCAGCAGCGGCGGGAACACTGAAGCTTTCTTT | CASSGGNTEAFF
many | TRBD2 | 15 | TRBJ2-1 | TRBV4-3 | TGCGCCAGCAGCCAAGTAGCGGGGTCGTACAATGAGCAGTTCTTC | CASSQVAGSYNEQFF
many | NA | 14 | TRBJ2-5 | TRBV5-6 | TGTGCCAGCAGCTCATGGGACTCACAAGAGACCCAGTACTTC | CASSSWDSQETQYF
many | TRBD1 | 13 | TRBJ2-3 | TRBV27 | TGTGCCAGCAGGGGGCAGGGGGCAGATACGCAGTATTTT | CASRGQGADTQYF
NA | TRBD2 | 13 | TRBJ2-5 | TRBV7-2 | TGTGCCAGCAGCCCGACTAGCCGGGAGACCCAGTACTTC | CASSPTSRETQYF
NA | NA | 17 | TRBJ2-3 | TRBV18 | TGTGCCAGCCGTCTGAGGGGGACTTCGGGTCTTACAGATACGCAGTATTTT | CASRLRGTSGLTDTQYF
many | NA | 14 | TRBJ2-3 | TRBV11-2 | TGTGCCAGCAGCCTAGGGTATAGCACAGATACGCAGTATTTT | CASSLGYSTDTQYF
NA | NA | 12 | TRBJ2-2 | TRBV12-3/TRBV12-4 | TGTGCCAGCAGGCGAGGGGCGGGGGAGCTGTTTTTT | CASRRGAGELFF